The next 22 T cell receptor beta chains were all read from a single sample in a study of blood T cell repertoires in COVID-19. Data came from immunoSEQ multiplex PCR; TCRdb stores just in-frame clones and leaves some out. The table lists tens of thousands of clones, 79% of them singletons, with more than 25% in the top ten. The sequenced sample consisted of peripheral blood. The receptors were sampled from a man aged 55-75 years with active or convalescent COVID-19.

This chain links TRBV19 with TRBJ1-4, with D uncertain. The germline V gene has CDR1 LNHDA and CDR2 SQIVND (reference sequence). This CDR3 is 13 amino acids long. V shed 2 bases and J shed 11 bases, with 12 bases lying between them. The CDR3, as DNA: TGTGCCAGTAGTATAATAGGAGCAAGGAAACTGTTTTTT. Protein product: CASSIIGARKLFF. The entire variable domain, with the rest obtained from reference TRBV19 and TRBJ1-4, is as follows: DGGITQSPKYLFRKEGQNVTLSCEQNLNHDAMYWYRQDPGQGLRLIYYSQIVNDFQKGDIAEGYSVSREKKESFPLTVTSAQKNPTAFYLCASSIIGARKLFFGSGTQLSVL.

The CDR3 here is CASSTEKGGGKLFF. The CDR3, as DNA: TGTGCCAGCAGTACCGAAAAGGGTGGAGGAAAACTGTTTTTT. V is TRBV2 and J is TRBJ1-4; no clear D gene. In germline, CDR1 is SNHLY, CDR2 FYNNEI. V dropped 5 bases and J dropped 10 bases, with 17 bases sitting between them. The CDR3 sequence is 14 residues long.

This rearrangement joins TRBV19 to TRBJ2-7; TRBD2 aligns across 10 bases. The V gene end was trimmed by 4 bases and the J gene end by 1 base; junction bases not matched to a gene: 10. Germline lookup yields CDR1 LNHDA and CDR2 SQIVND (reference sequence). The CDR3 has 17 residues. CDR3 sequence (DNA): TGTGCCAGTAGTACCCTCGGGCTAGCGGGGGAATCCTACGAGCAGTACTTC. It translates to CASSTLGLAGESYEQYF.

The chain uses TRBV5-5 and TRBJ1-1, with D possibly TRBD1 on 5 matching bases. Between the trimmed V and J ends, which lost 0 bases and 5 bases, there was a span of 11 bases. CDR3 length equals 14 residues. The germline V gene has CDR1 SGHKS and CDR2 YYEKEE (reference sequence). The CDR3 loop reads CASSLVGRATEAFF. CDR3 nucleotides: TGTGCCAGCAGCTTGGTGGGCAGGGCTACTGAAGCTTTCTTT.

The genes are TRBV28 and TRBJ2-1, with D unclear. The germline CDR1 and CDR2 sequences are MDHEN and SYDVKM. The CDR3 is made up of 13 amino acids. The ends were cut back, 10 bases at V and 3 bases at J, with 13 bases in the middle. The CDR3 coding sequence is TGTGCCACCACAAAATCGGGCTACAATGAGCAGTTCTTC. Translated, it gives CATTKSGYNEQFF. Based on the CDR3 plus reference TRBV28 and TRBJ2-1, the full variable domain is DVKVTQSSRYLVKRTGEKVFLECVQDMDHENMFWYRQDPGLGLRLIYFSYDVKMKEKGDIPEGYSVSREKKERFSLILESASTNQTSMYLCATTKSGYNEQFFGPGTRLTVL.

The chain is built from TRBV6-1 and TRBJ2-5; possible D gene TRBD2, 5 bases. The length of the CDR3 is 16 residues. Germline V gives CDR1 MNHNS, CDR2 SASEGT. Trimming took 1 base from V and 1 from J, leaving 13 bases between them. CDR3 sequence: CASSEEPRLAQETQYF. The DNA of the CDR3 is TGTGCCAGCAGTGAAGAGCCCAGGCTAGCCCAAGAGACCCAGTACTTC.

This clone has a handful of counts. The CDR3 is CASSFPRRASGNQETQYF. For the CDR3, the DNA is TGTGCCAGCAGCTTTCCCCGGAGGGCTAGCGGGAACCAAGAGACCCAGTACTTC. The chain has TRBV7-9 and TRBJ2-5; TRBD2 agrees at 9 bases. The junction had 11 bases not matched to a gene; V was cut back by 3 bases and J by 0 bases. The length of the CDR3 is 18 residues. CDR1 is SEHNR and CDR2 is FQNEAQ in the germline V gene (reference sequence). The whole variable domain, filled in from reference TRBV7-9 and TRBJ2-5, reads DTGVSQNPRHKITKRGQNVTFRCDPISEHNRLYWYRQTLGQGPEFLTYFQNEAQLEKSRLLSDRFSAERPKGSFSTLEIQRTEQGDSAMYLCASSFPRRASGNQETQYFGPGTRLLVL.

The rearrangement uses TRBV7-2 and TRBJ1-3; possibly TRBD1 for D (5 bases). The CDR3 has 15 amino acids. The V gene's germline CDR1 is SGHTA and CDR2 FQGNSA. The V and J ends lost 5 bases and 0 bases respectively, with 11 bases between them. Here the CDR3 DNA reads TGTGCCAGCAGCCGCAGGGTGGGCTCTGGAAACACCATATATTTT. It specifies CASSRRVGSGNTIYF.

V and J are TRBV19 and TRBJ1-2, with TRBD1 matching 9 bases. The CDR3 has 17 amino acids. Germline V gives CDR1 LNHDA, CDR2 SQIVND (reference sequence). With 10 bases clipped from V and 6 bases from J, the junction kept 21 bases outside the gene matches. The CDR3 protein is CATRRRRGQGQSHGYTF. The CDR3, as DNA: TGTGCCACCAGACGCCGGCGGGGACAGGGCCAATCTCATGGCTACACCTTC.

The chain carries TRBV4-2 and TRBJ1-6; D remains ambiguous. This CDR3 spans 16 amino acids. Germline-derived CDR1 and CDR2 are LGHNA and YNFKEQ. The ends were cut back, 0 bases at V and 9 bases at J, with 15 bases in the middle. CDR3 coding DNA: TGTGCCAGCAGCCAAGAGAGGAGCGCTACGGGTTCACCCCTCCACTTT. It encodes CASSQERSATGSPLHF.

The CDR3 DNA is TGTGCCAGTACGTGGGGAGACTATGGCTACACCTTC. This encodes CASTWGDYGYTF. The chain joins TRBV19 to TRBJ1-2; no reliable D call. V was clipped by 7 bases and J by 3 bases, with 9 bases between them. The length of the CDR3 is 12 residues. The germline V gene has CDR1 LNHDA and CDR2 SQIVND (reference sequence).

This chain connects TRBV18 to TRBJ1-2, with D unclear. The CDR3 is made up of 14 amino acids. Germline CDR1 KGHSH, CDR2 LQKENI. Trimming left V 2 bases short and J 8 bases short, with 15 bases between. For the CDR3, the DNA is TGTGCCAGCTCACCAGGAGGGATCGTGGACGGCTACACCTTC. Translation: CASSPGGIVDGYTF.

J is TRBJ2-7 and V is TRBV4-1; 8 bases match TRBD1. CDR3 length equals 13 residues. V trimming: 5 bases; J trimming: 6 bases; junction bases outside the gene matches: 6. The germline V gene has CDR1 MGHRA and CDR2 YSYEKL. CDR3 loop: CASSMDRVREQYF. The CDR3 nucleotides are TGCGCCAGCAGCATGGACAGGGTTCGCGAGCAGTACTTC.

This chain uses TRBV7-2 with TRBJ1-1; the D gene is possibly TRBD1 (6 bases). V was trimmed by 5 bases and J by 11 bases, leaving 15 bases between them. The CDR3 contains 12 residues. From germline, CDR1 is SGHTA and CDR2 FQGNSA. CDR3 nucleotides: TGTGCCAGCAGCCCCATACAGGGAACGGCTTTCTTT. Translation: CASSPIQGTAFF. The complete variable domain, with remaining parts taken from reference TRBV7-2 and TRBJ1-1, reads GAGVSQSPSNKVTEKGKDVELRCDPISGHTALYWYRQSLGQGLEFLIYFQGNSAPDKSGLPSDRFSAERTGGSVSTLTIQRTQQEDSAVYLCASSPIQGTAFFGQGTRLTVV.

The rearrangement uses TRBV13 and TRBJ1-2; TRBD1 is a possible D gene (6 bases). This CDR3 contains 12 residues. CDR1 is PRHDT and CDR2 is FYEKMQ in the germline V gene (reference sequence). CDR3 DNA sequence: TGTGTCTTCCGGGCAGGGGATTATGGCTACACCTTC. This encodes CVFRAGDYGYTF.

V and J are TRBV6-5 and TRBJ2-5; TRBD1 might be the D (5 bases). The CDR3 contains 15 residues. Trimming shortened V by 8 bases and J by 7 bases, and 23 bases separated the two germline ends. Germline CDR1 is MNHEY and CDR2 is SVGAGI. As DNA, the CDR3 is TGTGCCAGCTTAGGGTCAGGGCAATCCCCGGGGACCCAGTACTTC. The encoded protein is CASLGSGQSPGTQYF.

V and J are TRBV6-5 and TRBJ1-3; D unresolved. From germline, CDR1 is MNHEY and CDR2 SVGAGI. Trimming cost V 8 bases and J 2 bases, with 13 bases left between them. This CDR3 region has 14 residues. CDR3 amino acids: CASGLGGTGNTIYF. The DNA of the CDR3 is TGTGCCAGCGGTCTCGGAGGGACTGGAAACACCATATATTTT.

The chain links TRBV19 to TRBJ2-5; TRBD2 matches at 7 bases. V gave up 3 bases and J gave up 5 bases; unmatched junction bases: 9. Germline values: CDR1 LNHDA, CDR2 SQIVND (reference sequence). The CDR3 loop spans 15 amino acids. The CDR3 region is CASSMGAGEQETQYF. The DNA of the CDR3 is TGTGCCAGTAGTATGGGCGCGGGGGAGCAGGAGACCCAGTACTTC. The full variable domain, with the rest looked up from reference TRBV19 and TRBJ2-5, is DGGITQSPKYLFRKEGQNVTLSCEQNLNHDAMYWYRQDPGQGLRLIYYSQIVNDFQKGDIAEGYSVSREKKESFPLTVTSAQKNPTAFYLCASSMGAGEQETQYFGPGTRLLVL.

This rearrangement joins TRBV2 to TRBJ2-3, with D perhaps matching TRBD2 (6 bases). Germline CDR1 reads SNHLY; CDR2 reads FYNNEI. The CDR3 covers 15 residues. Trimming took off 2 bases at V and 0 bases at J, with 9 bases between the two ends. This chain's CDR3 is CASSESGTSTDTQYF. The CDR3 DNA follows: TGTGCCAGCAGTGAATCCGGGACTAGCACAGATACGCAGTATTTT. The full variable domain, in which reference TRBV2 and TRBJ2-3 provide the parts outside the CDR3, is EPEVTQTPSHQVTQMGQEVILRCVPISNHLYFYWYRQILGQKVEFLVSFYNNEISEKSEIFDDQFSVERPDGSNFTLKIRSTKLEDSAMYFCASSESGTSTDTQYFGPGTRLTVL.

The chain uses TRBV28 and TRBJ2-5; D might be TRBD1 (6 bases). The CDR3 covers 16 residues. Trimming took 4 bases from V and 2 from J, leaving 17 bases between them. In germline, CDR1 is MDHEN, CDR2 SYDVKM. CDR3 in amino acids: CASSSVTPGTQETQYF. In DNA form, the CDR3 reads TGTGCCAGCAGTTCCGTAACCCCCGGGACACAAGAGACCCAGTACTTC.

The genes are TRBV6-6 and TRBJ1-6; D not certain. Trimming removed 2 bases at V and 11 bases at J, with 10 bases between. Germline lookup yields CDR1 MNHNY and CDR2 SVGAGI (reference sequence). This CDR3 comprises 13 residues. The CDR3 region is CASSYGFMTPLHF. CDR3 sequence (DNA): TGTGCCAGCAGTTACGGCTTTATGACACCCCTCCACTTT.

V and J are TRBV2 and TRBJ2-5; TRBD1 matches 8 bases. Germline values: CDR1 SNHLY, CDR2 FYNNEI. This CDR3 is built from 12 residues. The V segment lost 6 bases and the J segment 3 bases; nucleotides outside the gene matches: 0. CDR3 sequence reads: CASRTGEETQYF. The CDR3 DNA reads as TGTGCCAGCAGGACAGGGGAAGAGACCCAGTACTTC.